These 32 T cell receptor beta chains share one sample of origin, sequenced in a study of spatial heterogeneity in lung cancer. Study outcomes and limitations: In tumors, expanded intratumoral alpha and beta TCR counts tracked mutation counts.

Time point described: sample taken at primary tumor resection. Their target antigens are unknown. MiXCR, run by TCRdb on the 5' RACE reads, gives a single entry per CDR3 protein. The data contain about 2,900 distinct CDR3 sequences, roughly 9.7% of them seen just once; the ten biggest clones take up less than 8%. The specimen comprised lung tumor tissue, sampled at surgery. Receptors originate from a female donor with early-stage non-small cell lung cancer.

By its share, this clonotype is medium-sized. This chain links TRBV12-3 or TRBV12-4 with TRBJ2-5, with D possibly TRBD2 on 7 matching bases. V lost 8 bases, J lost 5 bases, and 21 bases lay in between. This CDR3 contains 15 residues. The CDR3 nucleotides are TGTGCCAGCGGCCGAGGGGGGGGGCTGGTCGAGACCCAGTACTTC. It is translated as CASGRGGGLVETQYF.

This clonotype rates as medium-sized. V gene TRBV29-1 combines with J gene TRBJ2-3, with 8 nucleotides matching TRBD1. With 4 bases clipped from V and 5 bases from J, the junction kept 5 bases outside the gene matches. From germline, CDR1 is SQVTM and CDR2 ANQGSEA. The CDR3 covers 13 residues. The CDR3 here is CSVGRGHLDTQYF. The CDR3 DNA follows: TGCAGCGTTGGCAGGGGGCATTTAGATACGCAGTATTTT.

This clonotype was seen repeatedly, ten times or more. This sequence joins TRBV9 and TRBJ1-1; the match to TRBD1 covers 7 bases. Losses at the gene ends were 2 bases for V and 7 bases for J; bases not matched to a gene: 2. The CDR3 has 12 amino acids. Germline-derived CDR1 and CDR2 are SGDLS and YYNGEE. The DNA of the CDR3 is TGTGCCAGCAGCGTCGGACAGGATGAAGCTTTCTTT. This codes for CASSVGQDEAFF.

This CDR3 reads CSARHPDRGREQYF. The CDR3 DNA follows: TGCAGTGCTCGTCACCCGGACAGGGGGCGCGAGCAGTACTTC. The chain is built from TRBV20-1 and TRBJ2-7, with 11 bases that match TRBD1. This CDR3 spans 14 amino acids. From germline, CDR1 is DFQATT and CDR2 SNEGSKA (reference sequence). V gave up 5 bases and J gave up 6 bases; unmatched junction bases: 9.

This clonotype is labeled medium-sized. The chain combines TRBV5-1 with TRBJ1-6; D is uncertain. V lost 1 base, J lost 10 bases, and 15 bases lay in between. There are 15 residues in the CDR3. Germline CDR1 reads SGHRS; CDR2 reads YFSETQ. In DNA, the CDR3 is TGCGCCAGCAGCTTGTTTGGAGGCGAGGACTCACCCCTCCACTTT. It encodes CASSLFGGEDSPLHF.

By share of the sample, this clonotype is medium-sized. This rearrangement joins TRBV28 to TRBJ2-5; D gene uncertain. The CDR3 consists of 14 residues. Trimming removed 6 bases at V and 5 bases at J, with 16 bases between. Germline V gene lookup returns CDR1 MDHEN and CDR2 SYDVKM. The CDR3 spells CASRGSVGFETQYF. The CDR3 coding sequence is TGTGCCAGCAGGGGTTCTGTAGGGTTCGAGACCCAGTACTTC.

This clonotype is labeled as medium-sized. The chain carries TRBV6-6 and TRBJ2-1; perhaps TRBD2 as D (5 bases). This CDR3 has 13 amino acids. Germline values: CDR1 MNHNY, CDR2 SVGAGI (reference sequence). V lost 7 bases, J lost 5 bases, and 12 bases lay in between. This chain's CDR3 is CASTSRLNNEQFF. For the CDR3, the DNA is TGTGCCAGCACCTCCCGACTAAACAATGAGCAGTTCTTC.

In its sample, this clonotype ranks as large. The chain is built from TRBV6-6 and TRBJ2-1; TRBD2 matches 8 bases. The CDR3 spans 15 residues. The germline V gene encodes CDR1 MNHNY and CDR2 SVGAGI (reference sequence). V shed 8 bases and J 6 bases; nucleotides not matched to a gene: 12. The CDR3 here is CASSFGGAMANEQFF. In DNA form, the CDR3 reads TGTGCCAGCTCCTTCGGGGGGGCCATGGCCAATGAGCAGTTCTTC.

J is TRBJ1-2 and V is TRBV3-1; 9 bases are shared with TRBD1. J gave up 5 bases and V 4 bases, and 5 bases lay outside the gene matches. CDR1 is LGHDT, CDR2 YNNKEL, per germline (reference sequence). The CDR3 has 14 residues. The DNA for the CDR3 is TGTGCCAGCAGCCGGACAGGGGATACTTATGGCTACACCTTC. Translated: CASSRTGDTYGYTF.

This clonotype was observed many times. CDR3 region: CASSLASGGRAQHF. DNA of the CDR3: TGTGCCAGCAGTTTAGCGTCAGGGGGCAGGGCCCAGCATTTT. This sequence joins TRBV12-3 or TRBV12-4 and TRBJ1-5; 8 bases map to TRBD1. V was pared by 0 bases and J by 11 bases, with 6 bases of the junction left unmatched. CDR3 length: 14 residues.

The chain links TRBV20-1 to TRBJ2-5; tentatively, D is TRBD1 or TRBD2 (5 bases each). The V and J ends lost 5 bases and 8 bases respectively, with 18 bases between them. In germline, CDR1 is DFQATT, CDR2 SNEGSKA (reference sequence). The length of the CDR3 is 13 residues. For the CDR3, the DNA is TGCAGTGCTTACCTCGGGACGCCTGGTACCCAGTACTTC. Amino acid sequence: CSAYLGTPGTQYF.

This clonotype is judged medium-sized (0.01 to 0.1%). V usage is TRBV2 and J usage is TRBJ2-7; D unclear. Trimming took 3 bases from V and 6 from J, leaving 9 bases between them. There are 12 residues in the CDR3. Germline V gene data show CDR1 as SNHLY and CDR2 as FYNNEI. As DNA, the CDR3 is TGTGCCAGCAGTGACTACTTGGGCGAGCAGTACTTC. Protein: CASSDYLGEQYF.

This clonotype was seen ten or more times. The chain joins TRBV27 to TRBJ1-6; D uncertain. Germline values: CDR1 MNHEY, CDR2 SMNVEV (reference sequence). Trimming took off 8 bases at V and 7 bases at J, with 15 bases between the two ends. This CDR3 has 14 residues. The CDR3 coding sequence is TGTGCCAGCGGCCCTCGGACGGGGAATTCACCCCTCCACTTT. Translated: CASGPRTGNSPLHF.

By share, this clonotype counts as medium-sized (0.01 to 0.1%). CDR3: CASSPRRAGNTIYF. For the CDR3, the DNA is TGTGCCAGCAGTCCGCGGAGGGCTGGAAACACCATATATTTT. V gene TRBV12-3 or TRBV12-4 combines with J gene TRBJ1-3; unclear D gene. The CDR3 has 14 residues. V was pared by 5 bases and J by 2 bases, with 10 bases between.

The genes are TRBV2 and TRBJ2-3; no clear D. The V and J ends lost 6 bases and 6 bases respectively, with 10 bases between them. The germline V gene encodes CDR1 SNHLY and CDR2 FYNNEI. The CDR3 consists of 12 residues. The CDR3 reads CASRRLQDTQYF. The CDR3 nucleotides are TGTGCCAGCAGGCGACTTCAGGATACGCAGTATTTT.

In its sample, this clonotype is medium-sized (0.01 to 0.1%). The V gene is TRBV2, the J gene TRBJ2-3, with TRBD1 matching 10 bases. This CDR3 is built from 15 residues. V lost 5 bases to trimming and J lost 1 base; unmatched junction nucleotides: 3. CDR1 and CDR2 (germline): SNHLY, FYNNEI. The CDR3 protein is CASSSGTGGTDTQYF. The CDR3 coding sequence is TGTGCCAGCAGTAGTGGGACAGGGGGCACAGATACGCAGTATTTT.

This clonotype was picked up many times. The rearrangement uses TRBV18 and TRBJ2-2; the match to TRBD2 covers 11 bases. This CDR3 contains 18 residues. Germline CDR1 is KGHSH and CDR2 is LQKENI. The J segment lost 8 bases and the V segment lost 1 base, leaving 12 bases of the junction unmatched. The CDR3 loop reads CASSPLPGTSGLAGELFF. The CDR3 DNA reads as TGTGCCAGCTCACCACTACCCGGGACTAGCGGATTGGCTGGGGAGCTGTTTTTT.

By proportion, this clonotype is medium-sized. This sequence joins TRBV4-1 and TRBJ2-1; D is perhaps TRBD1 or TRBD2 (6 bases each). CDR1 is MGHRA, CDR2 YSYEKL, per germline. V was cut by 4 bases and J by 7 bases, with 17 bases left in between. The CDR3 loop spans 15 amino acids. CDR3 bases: TGCGCCAGCAGCCCGGGACCCCAAGGGGGGAATGAGCAGTTCTTC. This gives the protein CASSPGPQGGNEQFF.

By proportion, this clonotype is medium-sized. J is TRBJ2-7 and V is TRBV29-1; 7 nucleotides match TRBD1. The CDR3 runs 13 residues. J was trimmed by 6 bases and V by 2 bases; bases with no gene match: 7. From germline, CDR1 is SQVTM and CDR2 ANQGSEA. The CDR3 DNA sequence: TGCAGCGTTGAAATGACAGGGTCCGGCGAGCAGTACTTC. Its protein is CSVEMTGSGEQYF.

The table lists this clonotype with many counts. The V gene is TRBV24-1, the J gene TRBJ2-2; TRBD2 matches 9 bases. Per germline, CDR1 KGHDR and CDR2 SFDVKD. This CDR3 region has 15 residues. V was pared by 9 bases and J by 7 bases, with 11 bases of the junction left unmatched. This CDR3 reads CATRSAGGQVGELFF. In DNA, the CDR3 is TGTGCCACCCGTTCGGCGGGGGGGCAGGTCGGGGAGCTGTTTTTT.

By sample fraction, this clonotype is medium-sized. CDR3 nucleotides: TGTGCCAGCAGCCCTACTCAGGGAAACGATTCACCCCTCCACTTT. It yields the protein CASSPTQGNDSPLHF. This rearrangement joins TRBV5-5 to TRBJ1-6, with TRBD1 as a possible D gene (5 bases). CDR1 is SGHKS, CDR2 YYEKEE, per germline (reference sequence). The length of the CDR3 is 15 residues. The V gene lost 4 bases and the J gene lost 8 bases, with 16 bases spanning the gap. Full variable domain (rest looked up from reference TRBV5-5 and TRBJ1-6): DAGVTQSPTHLIKTRGQQVTLRCSPISGHKSVSWYQQVLGQGPQFIFQYYEKEERGRGNFPDRFSARQFPNYSSELNVNALLLGDSALYLCASSPTQGNDSPLHFGNGTRLTVT.

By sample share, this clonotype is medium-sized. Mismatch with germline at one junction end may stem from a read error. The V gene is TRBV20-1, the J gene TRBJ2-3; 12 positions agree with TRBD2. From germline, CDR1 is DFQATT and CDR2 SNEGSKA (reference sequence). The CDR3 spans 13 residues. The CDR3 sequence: CSARGLAGGAQYF. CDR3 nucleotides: TGCAGTGCCAGAGGGCTAGCGGGGGGGGCGCAGTATTTT.

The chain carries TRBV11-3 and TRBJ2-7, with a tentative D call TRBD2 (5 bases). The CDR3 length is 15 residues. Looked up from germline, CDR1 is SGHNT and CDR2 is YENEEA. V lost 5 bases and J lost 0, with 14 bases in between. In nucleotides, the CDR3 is TGTGCCAGCAGCCCAGACCCGGGGAGCTCCTACGAGCAGTACTTC. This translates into CASSPDPGSSYEQYF.

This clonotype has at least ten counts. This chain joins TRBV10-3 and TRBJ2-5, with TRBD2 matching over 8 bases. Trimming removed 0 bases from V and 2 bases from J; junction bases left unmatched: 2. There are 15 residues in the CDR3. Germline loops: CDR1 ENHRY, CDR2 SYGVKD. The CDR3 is CAISESGGGQETQYF. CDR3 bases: TGTGCCATCAGTGAGTCCGGCGGGGGGCAAGAGACCCAGTACTTC.

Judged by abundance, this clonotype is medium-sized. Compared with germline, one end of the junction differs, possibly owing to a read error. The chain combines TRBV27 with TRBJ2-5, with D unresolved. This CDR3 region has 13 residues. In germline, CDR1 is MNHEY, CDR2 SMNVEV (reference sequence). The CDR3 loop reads CTSSLYFKGTQYF. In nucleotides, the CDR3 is TGCACCAGCAGTTTATACTTCAAGGGGACCCAGTACTTC.

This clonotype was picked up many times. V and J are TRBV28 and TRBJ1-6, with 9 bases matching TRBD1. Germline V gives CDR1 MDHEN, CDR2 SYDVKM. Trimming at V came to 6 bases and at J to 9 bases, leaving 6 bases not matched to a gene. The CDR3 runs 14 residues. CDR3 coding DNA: TGTGCCAGCAGGCCCCCGGACAGGGGTTCACCCCTCCACTTT. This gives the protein CASRPPDRGSPLHF.

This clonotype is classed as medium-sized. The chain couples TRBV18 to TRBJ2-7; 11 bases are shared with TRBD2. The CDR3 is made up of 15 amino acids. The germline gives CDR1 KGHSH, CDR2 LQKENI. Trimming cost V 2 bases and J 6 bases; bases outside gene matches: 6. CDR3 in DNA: TGTGCCAGCTCACCATCTAGCGGGGGGCTGGTCGAGCAGTACTTC. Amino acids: CASSPSSGGLVEQYF.

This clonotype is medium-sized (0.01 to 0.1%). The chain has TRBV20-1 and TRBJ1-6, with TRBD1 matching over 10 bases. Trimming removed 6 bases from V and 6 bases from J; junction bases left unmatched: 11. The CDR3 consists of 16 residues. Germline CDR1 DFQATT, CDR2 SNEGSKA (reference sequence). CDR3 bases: TGCAGTGCGACTAGGCGACAGGGGGCGCGTAATTCACCCCTCCACTTT. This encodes CSATRRQGARNSPLHF.

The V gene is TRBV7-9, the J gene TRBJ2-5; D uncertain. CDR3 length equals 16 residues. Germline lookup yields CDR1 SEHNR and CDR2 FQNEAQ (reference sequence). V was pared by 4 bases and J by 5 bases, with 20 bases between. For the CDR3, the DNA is TGTGCCAGCAGCTACCCTTTACGGTCCGGCCGGGAGACCCAGTACTTC. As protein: CASSYPLRSGRETQYF.

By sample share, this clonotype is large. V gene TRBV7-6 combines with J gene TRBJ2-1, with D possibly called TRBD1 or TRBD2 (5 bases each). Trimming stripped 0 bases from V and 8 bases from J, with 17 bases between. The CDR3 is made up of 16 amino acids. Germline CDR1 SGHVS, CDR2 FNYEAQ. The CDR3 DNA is TGTGCCAGCAGCTTAGCCCCTGTAGATCGGGGCCATGAGCAGTTCTTC. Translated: CASSLAPVDRGHEQFF.

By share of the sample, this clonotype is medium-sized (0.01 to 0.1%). The CDR3, as DNA: TGTGCCAGCAGTCCATCCACCGGGGAGCTGTTTTTT. This encodes CASSPSTGELFF. The chain combines TRBV12-3 or TRBV12-4 with TRBJ2-2, with D uncertain. This CDR3 is 12 amino acids long. V dropped 5 bases and J dropped 4 bases, with 5 bases sitting between them.

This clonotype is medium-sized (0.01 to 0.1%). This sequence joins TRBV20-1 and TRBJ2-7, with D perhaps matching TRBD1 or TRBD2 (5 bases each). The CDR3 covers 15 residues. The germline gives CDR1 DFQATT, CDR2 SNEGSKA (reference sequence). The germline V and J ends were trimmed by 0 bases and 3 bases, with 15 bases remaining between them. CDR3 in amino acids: CSARDSRGANYEQYF. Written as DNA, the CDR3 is TGCAGTGCTAGAGATTCGAGGGGCGCTAACTACGAGCAGTACTTC.